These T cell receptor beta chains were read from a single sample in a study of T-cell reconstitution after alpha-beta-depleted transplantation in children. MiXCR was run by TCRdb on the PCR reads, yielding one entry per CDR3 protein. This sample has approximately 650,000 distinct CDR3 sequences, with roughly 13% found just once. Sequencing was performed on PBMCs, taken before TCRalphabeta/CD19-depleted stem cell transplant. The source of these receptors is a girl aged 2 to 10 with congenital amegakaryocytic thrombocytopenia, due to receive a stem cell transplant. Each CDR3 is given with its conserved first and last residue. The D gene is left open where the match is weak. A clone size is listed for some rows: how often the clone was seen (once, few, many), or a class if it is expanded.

TGTGCCACCAAACAGGGGAGCACAGATACGCAGTATTTT,CATKQGSTDTQYF,few,TRBV28,TRBJ2-3,TRBD1
TGTGCCAGCAGTTTCGGGCCAGCGAACACCGGGGAGCTGTTTTTT,CASSFGPANTGELFF,many,TRBV28,TRBJ2-2,.
TGTGCCAGCTGTTTAACATCTAGTGTGATCGTCAGCGGGAGCCACGAGCAGTACTTC,CASCLTSSVIVSGSHEQYF,.,TRBV2,TRBJ2-7,TRBD2
TGTGCCAGCAGCTCCTCCCCCAGAGATACGCAGTATTTT,CASSSSPRDTQYF,many,TRBV7-2,TRBJ2-3,.
TGCGCCAGCAGCTTGATGAGACGAACCGGGGAGCTGTTTTTT,CASSLMRRTGELFF,many,TRBV5-1,TRBJ2-2,.
TGCAGTACTCTAGCGAACCAAGAGACCCAGTACTTC,CSTLANQETQYF,many,TRBV20-1,TRBJ2-5,.
TGCAGCGTGAGACTAGGGCGACCCTACTCCTACAATGAGCAGTTCTTC,CSVRLGRPYSYNEQFF,many,TRBV29-1,TRBJ2-1,.
TGCGCCAGCAGGCGGCATAGCTACGAGCAGTACTTC,CASRRHSYEQYF,few,TRBV5-1,TRBJ2-7,.
TGTGCCAGCAGCCCCCGTGGAGGGTCGGCGAAAGTGAATGAGCAGTTCTTC,CASSPRGGSAKVNEQFF,.,TRBV7-9,TRBJ2-1,.
TGTGCCACCAGTGATTTTAGGAGGGAGAGACCGGAGACCCAGTACTTC,CATSDFRRERPETQYF,many,TRBV24-1,TRBJ2-5,.
TGTGCCAGCAGTTACGGGCGGGGGGGCCCCACCGGGGAGCTGTTTTTT,CASSYGRGGPTGELFF,few,TRBV6-5,TRBJ2-2,TRBD2
TGCGCCAGCAAGTCGGGAATGAACTATGGCTACACCTTC,CASKSGMNYGYTF,.,TRBV5-1,TRBJ1-2,.
TGTGCCAGCAGTTTCTTTGAGACTAGCGGGAGAGGTGAGCAGTTCTTC,CASSFFETSGRGEQFF,many,TRBV12-3/TRBV12-4,TRBJ2-1,TRBD2
TGCGCCAGCAGCGTCGGTGATAGGGAGTCCAAAAACATTCAGTACTTC,CASSVGDRESKNIQYF,many,TRBV5-1,TRBJ2-4,.
TGTGCCAGCAGCGATGGGACTAGCGGGGTCACAGATACGCAGTATTTT,CASSDGTSGVTDTQYF,.,TRBV7-6,TRBJ2-3,TRBD2
TGTGCCAGTTGGGGGCTAGATGTACAAGAAGCTTTCTTT,CASWGLDVQEAFF,.,TRBV19,TRBJ1-1,.
TGCAGCGTTGTGGTCCTGGGGCGGGGGCGCGATGAGCAGTTCTTC,CSVVVLGRGRDEQFF,many,TRBV29-1,TRBJ2-1,.
TGTGCCAGCAGTTCGACTAGCGGGGTCTACAGTGAGCAGTTCTTC,CASSSTSGVYSEQFF,.,TRBV12-3/TRBV12-4,TRBJ2-1,TRBD2
TGTGCCAGCAGTCCCGGACTAGGTCTACCTTACGACCAGTACTTC,CASSPGLGLPYDQYF,.,TRBV12-3/TRBV12-4,TRBJ2-7,TRBD2
TGTGCCAGCAGTTTTGGGACTAGCGGGCTGGACGGGGAGCTGTTTTTT,CASSFGTSGLDGELFF,.,TRBV27,TRBJ2-2,TRBD2
TGTGCCACCAGCAGAGTTTGGGGGGGCACTCCCTACAATGAGCAGTTCTTC,CATSRVWGGTPYNEQFF,few,TRBV15,TRBJ2-1,.
TGCAGTGCTACTGTCCCGGGACTCCAGTACAATGAGCAGTTCTTC,CSATVPGLQYNEQFF,many,TRBV20-1,TRBJ2-1,.
TGCAGTGCATCAGAACTAGCGCTCGATGAGCAGTTCTTC,CSASELALDEQFF,many,TRBV20-1,TRBJ2-1,TRBD2
TGCAGCGTTGAAACTGGGGGGACCTACGAGCAGTACTTC,CSVETGGTYEQYF,many,TRBV29-1,TRBJ2-7,.
TGCAGCGTTGTGATATGGGCGGGTTTCTCCTACAATGAGCAGTTCTTC,CSVVIWAGFSYNEQFF,.,TRBV29-1,TRBJ2-1,.
TGCGCCAGCAGCCAACACCCCGAGATGACAGGGGGCCTCTACGAGCAGTACTTC,CASSQHPEMTGGLYEQYF,.,TRBV4-1,TRBJ2-7,TRBD1
TGTGCCAGCAGCCCAACGTTGGGGCACGAGCAGTACTTC,CASSPTLGHEQYF,.,TRBV28,TRBJ2-7,.
TGCGCCAGCAGCTTGGTTTGGAGCTCCTACAATGAGCAGTTCTTC,CASSLVWSSYNEQFF,few,TRBV5-1,TRBJ2-1,.
TGTGCCAGCAGTACCTTAAACACTGAAGCTTTCTTT,CASSTLNTEAFF,many,TRBV6-5,TRBJ1-1,.
TGCGCCAGCAGCTCTCGGGCCAGCTCCTATAATTCACCCCTCCACTTT,CASSSRASSYNSPLHF,.,TRBV5-1,TRBJ1-6,.
TGTGCCAGCACCATTTCCGCGGTTGAGACCCAGTACTTC,CASTISAVETQYF,few,TRBV5-6,TRBJ2-5,.
TGCAGCGCAGAGTCCGGGACTGTCGACAATGAGCAGTTCTTC,CSAESGTVDNEQFF,many,TRBV29-1,TRBJ2-1,.
TGTGCCAGCAGCTTATCGGCGGGACCCTACCAAGAGACCCAGTACTTC,CASSLSAGPYQETQYF,many,TRBV11-2,TRBJ2-5,.
TGTGCCAGCAGTCAACGGGCGGACGGGGAGCTGTTTTTT,CASSQRADGELFF,many,TRBV6-6,TRBJ2-2,.